This T cell receptor (beta chain) was observed in a study of T cell repertoires in urothelial bladder cancer (dated by TCRdb to about 2019). About the full investigation: Of the roughly 12 resected lesions, three were clinically staged as cT0, three as cTa, three as cT1 and three as cT2 or greater. The study compared clonality of the TCR repertoire in bladder tumors against clonality in benign bladder inflammation. About a dozen patients with bladder lesions undergoing transurethral resection were identified prospectively. More than nine resected bladder lesions, consisting of urothelial carcinoma (UC+) and benign (UC-) specimens, were examined.

On this clone: Its cognate antigen has yet to be identified. Base qualities are not provided; no much larger clone lies one nucleotide away.

Broader findings and caveats from the paper: In carcinoma specimens a single T-cell clone made up as much as 17% of infiltrating lymphocytes, compared with 1.5% to 2% in benign specimens. Carcinoma specimens had a median tumor infiltrating lymphocyte percentage of 2% to 2.5%, while benign specimens had a median of approximately 11%. Fewer T cells were found in urothelial carcinoma specimens than in benign specimens, with medians of roughly 5,300 and 25,000, respectively.

Resected bladder lesions that lacked urothelial carcinoma were classed as benign (UC-) specimens. Bladder lesion specimens were collected at transurethral resection and stored at -80C. DNA was extracted from bladder specimens collected at transurethral resection. The TCR beta chain CDR3 region was sequenced with the immunoSEQ assay. Under the source paper's analysis protocol: For each specimen, the T-cell fraction, clonal dominance, and maximum TCR clone frequency were calculated. TCRdb stores this immuneACCESS table with in-frame sequences only. Part of the clones is absent; in the studies checked, under half of the shortfall reflects unresolved V genes, and no reason is known for the rest. The DNA was the basis for D and trimming; V, J and clone size are from that table. This sample is represented by more than 9,000 clones; around 65% of them were singletons. The ten largest account for around 6.5% of the sample.

The germline V end is reduced by 1 base and the J end by 4 bases; junction bases left unmatched: 4. There are 15 amino acids in the CDR3, from cysteine to phenylalanine inclusive. The CDR3 DNA has 45 bases and is translated from base 1. The germline V gene encodes CDR1 LGHNA and CDR2 YNFKEQ. The rearranged segments are TRBV4-2 and TRBJ2-5; 9 bases in between match TRBD1. The sequence was collected from a human donor with a benign inflammatory bladder lesion. Sequenced input: tumor-infiltrating cells from bladder cancer. The nucleotide sequence reads as follows: TGTGCCAGCAGCCAAGTCCGGGACAGGGTAGAGACCCAGTACTTC. Translation gives CASSQVRDRVETQYF.